The clone carrying this T cell receptor beta chain was picked up a small number of times. The antigen is not known. This CDR3 contains 14 residues. The germline CDR1 and CDR2 sequences are SGHRS and YFSETQ. V lost 4 bases to trimming and J lost 5 bases; unmatched junction nucleotides: 8. Reverse transcription of all isolated RNA meant that expressed TCRB transcripts were sequenced. Profiled with immunoSEQ multiplex PCR; TCRdb holds only in-frame clones, not every one. The sample holds roughly 150,000 clones; 6.5% to 8.5% are singletons and the top ten take 0.5%. These data come from a study of beta chain features in type 1 diabetes. Study conclusions and caveats: More deletions and fewer insertions at VDJ junctions were seen in type 1 diabetes patients. With patients and controls alike, PCR might favor shorter templates to an equal degree. Healthy donors had naive, central memory and Treg TCRB repertoires that appeared less similar than those seen among patients. Within each of all four CD4+ subsets, Type 1 diabetes patients had TCRB CDR3s that were moderately but significantly shorter.

CD4+ cells of the naive, central memory, regulatory and stem cell-like memory types were sorted via CD45RO/CCR7/CD25/CD127/CD95/CD27. The chain combines TRBV5-1 with TRBJ2-5; TRBD1 matches 7 bases. The sequence was obtained from a man between 18 and 29 years old with type 1 diabetes. Sequenced: central memory CD4+ T cells from blood. The chain's CDR3 is CASSPQGSGETQYF. The CDR3 DNA is TGCGCCAGCAGCCCACAGGGGTCGGGGGAGACCCAGTACTTC.